These T cell receptor beta chains were read from a single sample in a study of T cell changes during pregnancy in multiple sclerosis. Method: immunoSEQ multiplex PCR; TCRdb's copy keeps in-frame clones and lacks some. The sample has around 88,000 clones; about nine tenths are singletons. This material consisted of peripheral blood, taken in the first trimester of pregnancy. The receptors were gathered from a female donor with multiple sclerosis, enrolled in a pregnancy study. CDR3s leave out the opening cysteine and the closing phenylalanine or tryptophan. Fields, in order: V gene, J gene, CDR3 protein.

TRBV28	TRBJ1-5	ASSFGQARNQPQH
TRBV4-3	TRBJ2-2	ASSQGRASTGELF
TRBV5-1	TRBJ1-4	ASSVGQGGREKLF
TRBV7-2	TRBJ2-1	ASTAQAGATHNEQF
TRBV5-6	TRBJ2-5	ASSLNTDRASQETQY
TRBV19	TRBJ1-4	ASSIGQPRLYTNEKLF
TRBV10-3	TRBJ1-2	AISESAGDGYT
TRBV27	TRBJ1-1	ASSSGTGADTEAF
TRBV2	TRBJ2-7	ASREQAAGTYEQY
TRBV13	TRBJ1-6	ASSLKLSSYNSPLH
TRBV27	TRBJ2-7	ASSFDGGLGSYEQY
TRBV7-3	TRBJ2-5	ASSLLGGAEETQY
TRBV20-1	TRBJ1-2	TGAGRYGYT
TRBV5-5	TRBJ2-1	ASSLAAGLGNNEQF
TRBV7-2	TRBJ2-7	ASSLGLAGGLAYEQY
TRBV7-9	TRBJ2-7	ASSSGRNEQY
TRBV30	TRBJ2-7	AWSPQGSEQY
TRBV29-1	TRBJ1-1	SVDRGTEAF
TRBV6-5	TRBJ2-2	ASSYPRGTGELF
TRBV7-2	TRBJ2-1	ASSLFSSGGNEQF
TRBV6-6	TRBJ1-2	ATETGLGYGYT
TRBV18	TRBJ2-7	ASSYKGGWYEQY
TRBV7-9	TRBJ1-5	ASSQSGNQPQH
TRBV6-8	TRBJ1-3	ASLPHTLYGNTIY
TRBV6-5	TRBJ1-5	ASSYSGSGSQPQH